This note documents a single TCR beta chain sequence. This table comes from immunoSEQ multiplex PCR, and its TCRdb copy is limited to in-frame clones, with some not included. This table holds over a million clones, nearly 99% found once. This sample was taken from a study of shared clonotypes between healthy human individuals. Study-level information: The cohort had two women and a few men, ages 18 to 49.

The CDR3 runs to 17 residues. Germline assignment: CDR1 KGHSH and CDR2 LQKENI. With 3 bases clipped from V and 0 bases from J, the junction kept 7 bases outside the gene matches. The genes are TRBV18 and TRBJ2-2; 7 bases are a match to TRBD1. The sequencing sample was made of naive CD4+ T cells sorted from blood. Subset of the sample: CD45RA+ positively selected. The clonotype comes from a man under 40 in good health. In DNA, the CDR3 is TGTGCCAGCTCACCCGGCAGGGGGTTATCGAACACCGGGGAGCTGTTTTTT. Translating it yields CASSPGRGLSNTGELFF.